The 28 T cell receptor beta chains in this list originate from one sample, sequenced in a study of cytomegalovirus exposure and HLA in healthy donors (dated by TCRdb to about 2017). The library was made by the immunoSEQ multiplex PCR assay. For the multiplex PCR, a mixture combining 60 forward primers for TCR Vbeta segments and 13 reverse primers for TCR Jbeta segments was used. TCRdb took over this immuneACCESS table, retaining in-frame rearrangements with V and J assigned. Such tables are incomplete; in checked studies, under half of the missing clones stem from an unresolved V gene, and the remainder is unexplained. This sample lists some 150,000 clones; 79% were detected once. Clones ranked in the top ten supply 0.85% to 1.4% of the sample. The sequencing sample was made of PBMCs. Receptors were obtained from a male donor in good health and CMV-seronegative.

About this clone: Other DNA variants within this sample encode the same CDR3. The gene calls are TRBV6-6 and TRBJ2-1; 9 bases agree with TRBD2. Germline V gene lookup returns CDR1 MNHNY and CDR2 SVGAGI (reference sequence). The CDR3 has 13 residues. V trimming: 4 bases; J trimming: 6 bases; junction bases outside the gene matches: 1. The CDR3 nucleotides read TGTGCCAGCAGTTTGCGGGGGGGCAATGAGCAGTTCTTC. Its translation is CASSLRGGNEQFF.

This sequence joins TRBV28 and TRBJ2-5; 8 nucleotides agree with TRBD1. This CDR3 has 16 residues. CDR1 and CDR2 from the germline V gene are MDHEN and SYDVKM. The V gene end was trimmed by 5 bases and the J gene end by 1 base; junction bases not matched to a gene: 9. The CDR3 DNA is TGTGCCAGCAGTAAAAACAGACAGGGGCTCCAAGAGACCCAGTACTTC. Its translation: CASSKNRQGLQETQYF.

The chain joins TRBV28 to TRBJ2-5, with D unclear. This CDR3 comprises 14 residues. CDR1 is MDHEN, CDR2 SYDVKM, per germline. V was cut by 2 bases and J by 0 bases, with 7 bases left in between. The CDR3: CASSLGHYQETQYF. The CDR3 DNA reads TGTGCCAGCAGTTTAGGGCACTACCAAGAGACCCAGTACTTC.

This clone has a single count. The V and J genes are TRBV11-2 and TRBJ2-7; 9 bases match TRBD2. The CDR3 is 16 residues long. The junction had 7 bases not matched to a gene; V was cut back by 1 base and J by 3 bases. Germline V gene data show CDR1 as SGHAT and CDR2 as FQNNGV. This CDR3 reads CASSLALERGDYEQYF. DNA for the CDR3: TGTGCCAGCAGCTTAGCACTTGAGCGGGGGGACTACGAGCAGTACTTC. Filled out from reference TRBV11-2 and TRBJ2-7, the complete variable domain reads EAGVAQSPRYKIIEKRQSVAFWCNPISGHATLYWYQQILGQGPKLLIQFQNNGVVDDSQLPKDRFSAERLKGVDSTLKIQPAKLEDSAVYLCASSLALERGDYEQYFGPGTRLTVT.

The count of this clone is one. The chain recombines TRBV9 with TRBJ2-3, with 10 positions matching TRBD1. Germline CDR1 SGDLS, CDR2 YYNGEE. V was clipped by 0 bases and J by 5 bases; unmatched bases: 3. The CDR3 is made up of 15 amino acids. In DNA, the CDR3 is TGTGCCAGCAGCGTAGGGGACAGGGGTTTAGATACGCAGTATTTT. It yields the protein CASSVGDRGLDTQYF.

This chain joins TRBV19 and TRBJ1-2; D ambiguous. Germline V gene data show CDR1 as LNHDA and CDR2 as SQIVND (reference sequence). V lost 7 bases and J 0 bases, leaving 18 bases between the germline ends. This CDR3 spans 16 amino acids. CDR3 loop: CASKRAYDLANYGYTF. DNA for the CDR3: TGTGCCAGTAAGAGGGCATACGACTTGGCTAACTATGGCTACACCTTC.

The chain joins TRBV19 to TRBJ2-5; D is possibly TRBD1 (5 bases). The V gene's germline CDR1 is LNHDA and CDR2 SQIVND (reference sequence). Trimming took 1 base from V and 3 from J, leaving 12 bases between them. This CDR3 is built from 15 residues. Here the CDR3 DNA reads TGTGCCAGTAGTATAGGAAGACAGAAGAAAGAGACCCAGTACTTC. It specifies CASSIGRQKKETQYF. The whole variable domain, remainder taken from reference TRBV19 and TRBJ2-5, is DGGITQSPKYLFRKEGQNVTLSCEQNLNHDAMYWYRQDPGQGLRLIYYSQIVNDFQKGDIAEGYSVSREKKESFPLTVTSAQKNPTAFYLCASSIGRQKKETQYFGPGTRLLVL.

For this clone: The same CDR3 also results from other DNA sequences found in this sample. The CDR3 nucleotides read TGTGCCAGCAGTTACTCTCGGACAGGAGACTCCTACGAGCAGTACTTC. Translating gives CASSYSRTGDSYEQYF. V usage is TRBV6-5 and J usage is TRBJ2-7; 7 bases map to TRBD1. The CDR3 extends over 16 amino acids. Germline loops: CDR1 MNHEY, CDR2 SVGAGI. V gave up 0 bases and J gave up 0 bases; unmatched junction bases: 5.

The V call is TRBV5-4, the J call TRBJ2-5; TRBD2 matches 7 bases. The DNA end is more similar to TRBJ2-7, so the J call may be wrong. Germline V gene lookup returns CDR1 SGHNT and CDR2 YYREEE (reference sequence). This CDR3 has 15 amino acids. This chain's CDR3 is CASSSRGVTTYEQYF. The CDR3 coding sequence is TGTGCCAGCAGCTCCCGGGGGGTTACTACCTACGAGCAGTACTTC.

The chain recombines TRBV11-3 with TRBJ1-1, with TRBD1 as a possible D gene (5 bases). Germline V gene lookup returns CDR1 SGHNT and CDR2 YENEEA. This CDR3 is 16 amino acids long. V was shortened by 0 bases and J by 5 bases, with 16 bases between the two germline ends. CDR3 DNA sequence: TGTGCCAGCAGCTTAGAAGCAGGGCCACAGAGGACTGAAGCTTTCTTT. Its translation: CASSLEAGPQRTEAFF.

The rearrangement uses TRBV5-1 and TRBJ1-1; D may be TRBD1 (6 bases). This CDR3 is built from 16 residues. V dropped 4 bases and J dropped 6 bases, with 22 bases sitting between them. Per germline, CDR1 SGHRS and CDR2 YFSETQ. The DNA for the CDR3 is TGCGCCAGCAGCCCGGGTCTCCGGGACACCCAACCTGAAGCTTTCTTT. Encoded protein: CASSPGLRDTQPEAFF.

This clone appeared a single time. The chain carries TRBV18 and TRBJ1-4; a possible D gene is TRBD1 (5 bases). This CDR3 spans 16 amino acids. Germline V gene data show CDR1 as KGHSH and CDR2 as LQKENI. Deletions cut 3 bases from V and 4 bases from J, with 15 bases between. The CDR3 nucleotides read TGTGCCAGCTCACCTTACGCCGGGACTATTAATGAAAAACTGTTTTTT. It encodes CASSPYAGTINEKLFF.

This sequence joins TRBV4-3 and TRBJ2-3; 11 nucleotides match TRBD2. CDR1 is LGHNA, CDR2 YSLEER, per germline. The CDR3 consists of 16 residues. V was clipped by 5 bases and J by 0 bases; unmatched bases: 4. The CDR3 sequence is CASSNGLAGSTDTQYF. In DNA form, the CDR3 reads TGCGCCAGCAGCAACGGACTAGCGGGTAGCACAGATACGCAGTATTTT.

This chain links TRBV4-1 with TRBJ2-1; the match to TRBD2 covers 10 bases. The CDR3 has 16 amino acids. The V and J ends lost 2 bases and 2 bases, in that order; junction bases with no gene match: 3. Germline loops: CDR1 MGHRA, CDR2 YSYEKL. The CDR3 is CASSQSLAGPYNEQFF. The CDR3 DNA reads TGCGCCAGCAGCCAATCACTAGCGGGGCCCTACAATGAGCAGTTCTTC.

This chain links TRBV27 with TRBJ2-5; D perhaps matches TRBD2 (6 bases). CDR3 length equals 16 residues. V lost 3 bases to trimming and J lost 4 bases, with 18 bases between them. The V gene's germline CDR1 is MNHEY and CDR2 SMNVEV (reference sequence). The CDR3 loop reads CASSLHGRAEGETQYF. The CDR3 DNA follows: TGTGCCAGCAGTTTGCACGGACGGGCGGAGGGAGAGACCCAGTACTTC.

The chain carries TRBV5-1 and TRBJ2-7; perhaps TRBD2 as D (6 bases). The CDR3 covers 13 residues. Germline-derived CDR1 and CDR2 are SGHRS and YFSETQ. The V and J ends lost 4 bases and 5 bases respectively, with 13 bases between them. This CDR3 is CASSPPGENEQYF. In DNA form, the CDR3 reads TGCGCCAGCAGCCCCCCGGGGGAGAACGAGCAGTACTTC.

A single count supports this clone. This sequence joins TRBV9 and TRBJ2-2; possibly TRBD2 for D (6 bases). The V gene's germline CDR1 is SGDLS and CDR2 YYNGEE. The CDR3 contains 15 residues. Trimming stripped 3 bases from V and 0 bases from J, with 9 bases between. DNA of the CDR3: TGTGCCAGCAGCGAAGGGACTCCGAACACCGGGGAGCTGTTTTTT. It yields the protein CASSEGTPNTGELFF.

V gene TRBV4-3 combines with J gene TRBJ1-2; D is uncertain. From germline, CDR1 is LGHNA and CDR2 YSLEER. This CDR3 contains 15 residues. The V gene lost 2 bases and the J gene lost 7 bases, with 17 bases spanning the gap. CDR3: CASSQQSGVAGGYTF. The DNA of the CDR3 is TGCGCCAGCAGCCAACAATCCGGGGTAGCTGGTGGCTACACCTTC.

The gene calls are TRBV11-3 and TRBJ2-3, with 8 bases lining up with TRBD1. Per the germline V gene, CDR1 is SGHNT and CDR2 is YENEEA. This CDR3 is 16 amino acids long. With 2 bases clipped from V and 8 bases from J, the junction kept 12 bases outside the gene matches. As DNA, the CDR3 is TGTGCCAGCAGCTTACCGGGACAGGCTCATATAGGTACGCAGTATTTT. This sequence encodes CASSLPGQAHIGTQYF.

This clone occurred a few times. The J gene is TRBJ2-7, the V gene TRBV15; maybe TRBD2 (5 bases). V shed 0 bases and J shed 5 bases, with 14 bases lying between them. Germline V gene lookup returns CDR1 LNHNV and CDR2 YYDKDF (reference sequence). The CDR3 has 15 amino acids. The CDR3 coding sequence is TGTGCCACCAGCAGAGATCGGGTCAGAGCGGACGAGCAGTACTTC. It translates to CATSRDRVRADEQYF.

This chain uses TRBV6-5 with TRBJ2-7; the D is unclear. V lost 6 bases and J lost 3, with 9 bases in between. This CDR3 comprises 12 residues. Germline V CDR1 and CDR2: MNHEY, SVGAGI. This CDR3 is CASRADHYEQYF. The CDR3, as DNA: TGTGCCAGCAGGGCCGATCACTACGAGCAGTACTTC.

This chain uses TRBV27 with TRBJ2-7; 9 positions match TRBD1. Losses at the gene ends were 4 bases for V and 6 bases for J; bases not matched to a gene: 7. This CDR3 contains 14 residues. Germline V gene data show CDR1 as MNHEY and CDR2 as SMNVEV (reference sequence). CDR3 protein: CASSSGTGRREQYF. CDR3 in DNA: TGTGCCAGCAGTTCCGGGACAGGGAGGCGCGAGCAGTACTTC.

The CDR3 region has the DNA TGTGCCTGGAGTGTATTTCGGGGGACTGATGAAGCTTTCTTT. Translated, it gives CAWSVFRGTDEAFF. The gene calls are TRBV30 and TRBJ1-1, with TRBD1 as a possible D gene (5 bases). The CDR3 consists of 14 residues. CDR1 is GTSNPN and CDR2 is SVGIG in the germline V gene (reference sequence). The V end lost 0 bases, the J end lost 7 bases, and 15 bases lay between the germline ends.

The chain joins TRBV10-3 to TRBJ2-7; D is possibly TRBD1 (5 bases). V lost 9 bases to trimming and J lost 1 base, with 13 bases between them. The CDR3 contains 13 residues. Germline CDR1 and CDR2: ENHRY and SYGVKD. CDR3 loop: CAIRRGQSYEQYF. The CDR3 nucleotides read TGTGCCATTAGAAGGGGCCAGTCCTACGAGCAGTACTTC.

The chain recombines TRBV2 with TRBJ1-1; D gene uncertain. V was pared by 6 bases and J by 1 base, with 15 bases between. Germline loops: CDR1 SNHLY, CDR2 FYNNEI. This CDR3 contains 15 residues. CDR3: CASSGAVGANTEAFF. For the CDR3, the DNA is TGTGCCAGCAGCGGTGCAGTCGGAGCGAACACTGAAGCTTTCTTT.

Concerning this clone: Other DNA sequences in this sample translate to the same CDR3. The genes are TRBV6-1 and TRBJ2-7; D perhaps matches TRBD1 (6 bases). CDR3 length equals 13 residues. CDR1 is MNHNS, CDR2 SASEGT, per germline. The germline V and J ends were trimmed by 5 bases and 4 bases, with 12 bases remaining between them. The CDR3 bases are TGTGCCAGCAGTCCTCGAACAGGGTACGAGCAGTACTTC. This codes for CASSPRTGYEQYF.

The CDR3 is CSVSRNSGANVLTF. The CDR3 region has the DNA TGCAGCGTTAGCAGGAACTCTGGGGCCAACGTCCTGACTTTC. The chain is built from TRBV29-1 and TRBJ2-6, with no clear D. There are 14 residues in the CDR3. V was clipped by 5 bases and J by 0 bases, with 8 bases between them. In germline, CDR1 is SQVTM, CDR2 ANQGSEA.

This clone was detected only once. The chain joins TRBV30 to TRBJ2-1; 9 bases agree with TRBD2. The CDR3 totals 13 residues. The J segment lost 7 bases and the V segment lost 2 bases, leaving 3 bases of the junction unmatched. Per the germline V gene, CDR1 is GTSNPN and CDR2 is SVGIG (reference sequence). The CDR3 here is CAWSIAGVNEQFF. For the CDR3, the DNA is TGTGCCTGGAGTATAGCGGGGGTAAATGAGCAGTTCTTC.